This entry concerns a single T cell receptor (beta chain). These data are taken from a study of blood T cell repertoires in COVID-19. Study details: Samples came from the United States, Italy and Spain, spanning acute and convalescent COVID-19.

Sequenced by immunoSEQ multiplex PCR; TCRdb stores in-frame clones only, minus some. The sample consists of approximately 310,000 clones, 85% of them appearing once. Per germline, CDR1 KGHSH and CDR2 LQKENI. The CDR3 loop spans 15 amino acids. The V end was cut by 3 bases, the J end by 0 bases, with 9 bases between. The chain links TRBV18 to TRBJ1-3; D might be TRBD1 (6 bases). Specimen: PBMCs or T cells enriched from blood (not recorded which). The receptor's source is a woman in her 30s who had been exposed to COVID-19. The CDR3 loop is CASSPDSNSGNTIYF. DNA for the CDR3: TGTGCCAGCTCACCGGACAGCAACTCTGGAAACACCATATATTTT.